Here is one T cell receptor (beta chain) with its context. Its antigen remains unidentified. The record has no base qualities; no much larger clone is one base away. Using the deep immunoSEQ assay, multiplex PCR amplified TCR CDR3 regions from genomic DNA. Extracted genomic DNA from each cell subset was distributed evenly across all wells of several immunoSEQ 96-well plates, and each plate was treated as a replicate. For sorted subsets, around 200 ng genomic DNA, equal to some 30,000 T cell genomes, was loaded into each replicate PCR. Purified libraries were measured with a Qubit 3.0 fluorometer, size-checked on a Bioanalyzer 2100, and measured again with the KAPA Library Quantification kit. Every immunoSEQ 96-well plate was sequenced on a separate single-read 150-cycle Illumina NextSeq 550 flow cell. Per the original workflow: The immunoSEQ output contained only junctional sequences without quality scores, so filtering could not match that applied to full-length reads. To assign V/J genes and CDR3, sequences were annotated using PyIR, a Python wrapper for IgBLAST v1.9, with IMGT germline references. Any read was removed if the V/J assignment was weak (E-value above 1e-6), the CDR3 was missing, or the read contained stop codons, out-of-frame junctions, or ambiguous translated residues. V3J clonotypes were defined as sequences sharing the same inferred V gene, J gene, and CDR3 amino acid sequence. The percentage overlap between two repertoires was calculated by dividing the number of shared unique clonotypes by the size of the smaller repertoire. Three approaches were used to assess repertoire richness: RTK rarefaction, the Chao1 estimator, and Recon v2.1 estimates of unobserved clonotypes. Generation probabilities were computed with OLGA for all TCRbeta clonotypes obtained by the gDNA method from a handful of donors. The source is immuneACCESS, and TCRdb retained only in-frame sequences with V and J called. Part of the clones is not carried over; for the studies checked, unresolved V genes explain less than half of this, and the remainder is unexplained. D and trimming were read from the DNA, whereas the V and J calls and clone size are those reported in that table. For this sample the table gives some 1,900,000 clones, of which around 96% were detected only once. Together, the top ten hold less than 1.5% of the sample.

The data were obtained in a study of shared clonotypes between healthy human individuals (dated by TCRdb to 2018 to 2020). At the level of the whole study: A couple of women and three men aged 18 to 49 years were included in the cohort. For each donor, CD4 naive and CD4 memory were each run on three plates, CD8 naive on two plates, and CD8 memory on one plate. The study deeply sequenced blood TCR repertoires of about five healthy adults to estimate repertoire size and the extent of clonotype sharing between individuals. To increase sequencing depth and limit assay-specific biases, TCR repertoire library preparation and sequencing were carried out by different laboratories using diverse techniques. Leukapheresis yielded between about 0.85 and 9 billion PBMCs per donor. Points the paper makes about the study in general: Pairwise subsampling indicated that sequencing depth was expected to affect the degree of clonotype sharing among donors. Clonotypes shared by all four sorted-subset donors showed higher generation probabilities than non-shared clonotypes. Sampling was limited to blood, and TCR repertoires in tissue likely differ from TCR repertoires in blood. Incomplete sequencing was indicated by rarefaction of sorted-subset datasets, despite the large sequencing depth. Larger estimated clonotype richness was generally found for naive subsets than for memory subsets. When a few donors were compared, the shared fraction of clonotypes was 5% to 6.5% for naive CD4, more than 3% for naive CD8, roughly 2.3% for memory CD4, and less than 0.5% for memory CD8. The genetic and exposure-history diversity represented was limited by the small number of donors.

CD8 naive samples were obtained by positive selection for CCR7 among CD45RO-negative cells, yielding a CD45RA+CCR7+ population from which TemRA cells were excluded. Healthy HIV-negative adults with no recently reported acute infections or vaccinations were included as donors. Every donor was a Caucasian adult residing in Nashville, Tennessee, USA. Blood was collected by leukapheresis, and PBMCs were isolated by Ficoll-Histopaque density gradient centrifugation and then cryopreserved in liquid nitrogen vapor phase. Analytical flow cytometry was used to check the purity and quantity of every magnetically sorted T cell population. Genomic DNA was isolated from every sorted fraction and measured by UV absorbance on a Nanodrop 2000c. The germline ends are 12 bases apart after V is trimmed by 2 bases and J by 0 bases. The CDR3 starts with the cysteine, ends with the phenylalanine, and has 15 residues. The DNA shown is the 45-base CDR3, in frame from base 1. CDR1 and CDR2 (SGHTS, YDEGEE) derive from the germline V gene.

The chain is encoded by TRBV5-8 joined to TRBJ2-7; no D gene can be assigned with confidence. This TCR was sampled from a man younger than 35 in good health. Sequencing input: naive CD8+ T cells sorted from blood. In the paper's terms, the cell subset or site label means: CD45RA+CCR7+. The base sequence is TGTGCCAGCAGCTTATGGGCCGCGCCCTCCTACGAGCAGTACTTC. Its protein product is CASSLWAAPSYEQYF.